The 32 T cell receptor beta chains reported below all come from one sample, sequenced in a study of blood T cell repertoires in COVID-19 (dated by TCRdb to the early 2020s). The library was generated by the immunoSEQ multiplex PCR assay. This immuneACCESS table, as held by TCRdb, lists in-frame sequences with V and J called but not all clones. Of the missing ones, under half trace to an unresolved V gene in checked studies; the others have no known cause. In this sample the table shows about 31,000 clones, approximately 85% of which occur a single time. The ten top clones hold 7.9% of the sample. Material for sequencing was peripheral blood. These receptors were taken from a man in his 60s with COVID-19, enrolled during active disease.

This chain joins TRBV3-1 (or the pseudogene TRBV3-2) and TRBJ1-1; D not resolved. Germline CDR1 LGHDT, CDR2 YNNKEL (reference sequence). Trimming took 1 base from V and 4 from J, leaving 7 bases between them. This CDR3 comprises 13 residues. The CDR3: CASSQVRGTEAFF. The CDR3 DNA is TGTGCCAGCAGCCAAGTCCGAGGCACTGAAGCTTTCTTT.

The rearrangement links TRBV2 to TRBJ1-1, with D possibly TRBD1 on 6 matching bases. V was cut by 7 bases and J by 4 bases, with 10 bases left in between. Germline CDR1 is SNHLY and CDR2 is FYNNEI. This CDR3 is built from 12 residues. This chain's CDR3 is CASMGGGTEAFF. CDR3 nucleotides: TGTGCCAGCATGGGAGGGGGCACTGAAGCTTTCTTT. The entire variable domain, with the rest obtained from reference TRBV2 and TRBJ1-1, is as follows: EPEVTQTPSHQVTQMGQEVILRCVPISNHLYFYWYRQILGQKVEFLVSFYNNEISEKSEIFDDQFSVERPDGSNFTLKIRSTKLEDSAMYFCASMGGGTEAFFGQGTRLTVV.

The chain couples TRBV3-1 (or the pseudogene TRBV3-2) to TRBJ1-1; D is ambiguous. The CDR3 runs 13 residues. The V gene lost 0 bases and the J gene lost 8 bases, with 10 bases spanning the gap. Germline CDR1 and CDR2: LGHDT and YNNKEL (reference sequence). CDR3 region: CASSQDGREEAFF. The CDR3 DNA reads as TGTGCCAGCAGCCAAGATGGGAGGGAAGAAGCTTTCTTT.

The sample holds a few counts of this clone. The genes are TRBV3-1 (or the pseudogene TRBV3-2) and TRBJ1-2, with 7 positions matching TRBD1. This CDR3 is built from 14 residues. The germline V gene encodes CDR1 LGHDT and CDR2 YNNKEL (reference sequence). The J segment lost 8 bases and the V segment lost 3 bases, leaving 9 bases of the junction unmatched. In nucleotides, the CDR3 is TGTGCCAGCAGCCACACAGGGGAGCTTAGAGGCTACACCTTC. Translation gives CASSHTGELRGYTF.

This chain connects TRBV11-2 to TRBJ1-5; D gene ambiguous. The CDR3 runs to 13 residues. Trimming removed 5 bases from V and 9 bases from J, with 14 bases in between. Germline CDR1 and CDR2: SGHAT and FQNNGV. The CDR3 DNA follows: TGTGCCAGCAGCGCCGGGGAGGATCTGCCCCAGCATTTT. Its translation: CASSAGEDLPQHF.

The CDR3 loop is CSVSLTGGPYNEQFF. The CDR3 region has the DNA TGCAGCGTCAGCTTGACAGGGGGGCCTTACAATGAGCAGTTCTTC. This rearrangement joins TRBV29-1 to TRBJ2-1; 9 bases are a match to TRBD1. In germline, CDR1 is SQVTM, CDR2 ANQGSEA. The CDR3 runs to 15 residues. With V trimmed by 6 bases and J by 4 bases, 10 bases remained unmatched.

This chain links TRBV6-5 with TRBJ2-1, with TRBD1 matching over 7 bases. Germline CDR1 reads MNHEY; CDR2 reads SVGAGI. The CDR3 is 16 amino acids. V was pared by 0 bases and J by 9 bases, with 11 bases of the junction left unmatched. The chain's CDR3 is CASSYSTRGRGGEQFF. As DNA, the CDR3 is TGTGCCAGCAGTTACTCGACAAGGGGGCGCGGAGGTGAGCAGTTCTTC.

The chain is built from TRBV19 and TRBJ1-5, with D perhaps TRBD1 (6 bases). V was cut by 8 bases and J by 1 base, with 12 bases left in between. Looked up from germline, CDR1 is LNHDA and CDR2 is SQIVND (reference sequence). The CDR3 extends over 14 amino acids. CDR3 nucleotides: TGTGCCAGTTGCAAGAGGGGGAGCAATCAGCCCCAGCATTTT. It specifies CASCKRGSNQPQHF.

CDR3 coding DNA: TGTGCCAGTAGTATTTCTGGGGGCGAGCAGTTCTTC. Residues: CASSISGGEQFF. V usage is TRBV19 and J usage is TRBJ2-1; D perhaps matches TRBD1 (6 bases). The length of the CDR3 is 12 residues. From germline, CDR1 is LNHDA and CDR2 SQIVND (reference sequence). Trimming removed 3 bases from V and 10 bases from J, with 10 bases in between.

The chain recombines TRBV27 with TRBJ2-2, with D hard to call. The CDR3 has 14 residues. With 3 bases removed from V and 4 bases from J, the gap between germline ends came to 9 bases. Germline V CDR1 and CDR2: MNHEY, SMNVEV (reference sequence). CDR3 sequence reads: CASSFPGGTGELFF. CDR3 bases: TGTGCCAGCAGTTTCCCGGGTGGCACCGGGGAGCTGTTTTTT.

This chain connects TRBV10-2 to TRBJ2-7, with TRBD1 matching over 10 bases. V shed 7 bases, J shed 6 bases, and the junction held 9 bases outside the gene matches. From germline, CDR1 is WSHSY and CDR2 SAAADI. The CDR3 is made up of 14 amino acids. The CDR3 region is CASTTTGGSVEQYF. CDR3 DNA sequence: TGCGCCAGCACCACGACAGGGGGCTCGGTCGAGCAGTACTTC.

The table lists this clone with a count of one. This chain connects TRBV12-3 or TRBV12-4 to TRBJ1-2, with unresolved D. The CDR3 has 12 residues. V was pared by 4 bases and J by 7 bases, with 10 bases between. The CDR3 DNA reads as TGTGCCAGCAGTTCCGCTGAGCGTGGCTACACCTTC. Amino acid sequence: CASSSAERGYTF.

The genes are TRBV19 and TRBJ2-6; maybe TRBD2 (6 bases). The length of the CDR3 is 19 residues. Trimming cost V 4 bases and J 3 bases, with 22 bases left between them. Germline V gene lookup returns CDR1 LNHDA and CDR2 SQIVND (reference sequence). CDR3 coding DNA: TGTGCCAGTAGTACCGCGGGGATACCTCCTCTCGGTGGGGCCAACGTCCTGACTTTC. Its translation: CASSTAGIPPLGGANVLTF.

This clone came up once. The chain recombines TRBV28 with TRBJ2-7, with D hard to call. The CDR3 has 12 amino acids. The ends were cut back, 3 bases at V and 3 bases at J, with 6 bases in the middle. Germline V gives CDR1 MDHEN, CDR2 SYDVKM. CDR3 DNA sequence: TGTGCCAGCAGTTTCGAGTACTACGAGCAGTACTTC. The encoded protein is CASSFEYYEQYF.

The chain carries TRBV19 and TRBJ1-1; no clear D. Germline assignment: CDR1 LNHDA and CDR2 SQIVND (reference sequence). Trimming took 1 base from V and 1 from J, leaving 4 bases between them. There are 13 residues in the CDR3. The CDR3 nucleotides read TGTGCCAGTAGTATAGCTTCGAACACTGAAGCTTTCTTT. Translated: CASSIASNTEAFF.

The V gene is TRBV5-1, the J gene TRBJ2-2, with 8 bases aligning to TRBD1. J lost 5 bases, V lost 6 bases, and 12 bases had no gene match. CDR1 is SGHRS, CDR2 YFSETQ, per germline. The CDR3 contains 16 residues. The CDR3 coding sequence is TGCGCCAGCACCCGGCGGGACAGGACGGAAACCGGGGAGCTGTTTTTT. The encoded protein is CASTRRDRTETGELFF.

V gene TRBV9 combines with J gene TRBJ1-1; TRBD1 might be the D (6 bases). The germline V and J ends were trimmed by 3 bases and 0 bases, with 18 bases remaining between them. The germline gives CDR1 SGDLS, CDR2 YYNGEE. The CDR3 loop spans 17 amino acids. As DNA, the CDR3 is TGTGCCAGCAGCGCATCGGGCAGGGGCCACATGAACACTGAAGCTTTCTTT. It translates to CASSASGRGHMNTEAFF. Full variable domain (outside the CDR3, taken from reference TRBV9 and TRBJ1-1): DSGVTQTPKHLITATGQRVTLRCSPRSGDLSVYWYQQSLDQGLQFLIQYYNGEERAKGNILERFSAQQFPDLHSELNLSSLELGDSALYFCASSASGRGHMNTEAFFGQGTRLTVV.

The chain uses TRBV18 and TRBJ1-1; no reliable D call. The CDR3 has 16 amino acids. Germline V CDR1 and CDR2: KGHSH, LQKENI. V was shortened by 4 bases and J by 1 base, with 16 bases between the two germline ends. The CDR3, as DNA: TGTGCCAGCTCACAAGCCCCGGTCCATGCGAACACTGAAGCTTTCTTT. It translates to CASSQAPVHANTEAFF.

Written as DNA, the CDR3 is TGTGCCAGCAGTTACCGAAGCGGGAGCGGTTACGAGCAGTACTTC. Its translation: CASSYRSGSGYEQYF. The chain carries TRBV6-6 and TRBJ2-7, with TRBD2 matching 8 bases. V was pared by 2 bases and J by 4 bases, with 7 bases of the junction left unmatched. Germline CDR1 and CDR2: MNHNY and SVGAGI (reference sequence). CDR3 size: 15 residues.

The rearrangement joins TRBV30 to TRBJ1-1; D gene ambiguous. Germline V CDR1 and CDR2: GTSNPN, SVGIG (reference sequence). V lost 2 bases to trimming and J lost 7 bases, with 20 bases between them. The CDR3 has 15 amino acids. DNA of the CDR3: TGTGCCTGGAGTCATAAGGATACCGTGAGGAGTGAAGCTTTCTTT. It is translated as CAWSHKDTVRSEAFF. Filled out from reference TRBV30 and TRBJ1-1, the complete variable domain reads SQTIHQWPATLVQPVGSPLSLECTVEGTSNPNLYWYRQAAGRGLQLLFYSVGIGQISSEVPQNLSASRPQDRQFILSSKKLLLSDSGFYLCAWSHKDTVRSEAFFGQGTRLTVV.

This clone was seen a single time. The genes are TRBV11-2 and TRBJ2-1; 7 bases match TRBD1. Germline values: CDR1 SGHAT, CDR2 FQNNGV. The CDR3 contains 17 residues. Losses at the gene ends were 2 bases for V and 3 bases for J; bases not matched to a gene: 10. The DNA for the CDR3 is TGTGCCAGCAGCTTACCCTGGACAGGTCGGTTCTACAATGAGCAGTTCTTC. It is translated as CASSLPWTGRFYNEQFF. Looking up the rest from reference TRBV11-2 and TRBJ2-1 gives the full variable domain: EAGVAQSPRYKIIEKRQSVAFWCNPISGHATLYWYQQILGQGPKLLIQFQNNGVVDDSQLPKDRFSAERLKGVDSTLKIQPAKLEDSAVYLCASSLPWTGRFYNEQFFGPGTRLTVL.

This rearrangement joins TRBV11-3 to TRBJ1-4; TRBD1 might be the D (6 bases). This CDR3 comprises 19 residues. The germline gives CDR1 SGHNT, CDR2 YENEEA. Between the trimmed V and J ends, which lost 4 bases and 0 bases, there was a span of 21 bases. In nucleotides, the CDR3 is TGTGCCAGCAGCTCCCCCCTGGGGGGGCCGAGATCAACTAATGAAAAACTGTTTTTT. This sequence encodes CASSSPLGGPRSTNEKLFF.

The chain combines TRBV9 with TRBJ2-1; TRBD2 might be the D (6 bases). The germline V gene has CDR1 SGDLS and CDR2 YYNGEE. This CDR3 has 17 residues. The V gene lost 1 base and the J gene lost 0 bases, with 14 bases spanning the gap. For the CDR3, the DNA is TGTGCCAGCAGCGTAACCGATGGCGGGGACTCCTACAATGAGCAGTTCTTC. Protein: CASSVTDGGDSYNEQFF.

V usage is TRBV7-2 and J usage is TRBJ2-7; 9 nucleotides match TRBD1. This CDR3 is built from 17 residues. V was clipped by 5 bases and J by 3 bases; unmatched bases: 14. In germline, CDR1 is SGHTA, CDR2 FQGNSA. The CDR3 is CASSGRPVGQGFYEQYF. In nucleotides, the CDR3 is TGTGCCAGCAGCGGAAGACCCGTGGGACAGGGCTTCTACGAGCAGTACTTC.

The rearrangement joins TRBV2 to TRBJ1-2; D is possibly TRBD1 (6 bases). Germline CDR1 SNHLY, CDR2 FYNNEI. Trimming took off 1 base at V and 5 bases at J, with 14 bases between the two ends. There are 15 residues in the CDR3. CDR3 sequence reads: CASSEGERGAYGYTF. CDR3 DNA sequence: TGTGCCAGCAGTGAAGGGGAGCGGGGGGCGTATGGCTACACCTTC.

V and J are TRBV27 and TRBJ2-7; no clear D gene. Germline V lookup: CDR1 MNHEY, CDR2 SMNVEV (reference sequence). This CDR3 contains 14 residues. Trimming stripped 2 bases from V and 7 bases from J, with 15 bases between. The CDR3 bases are TGTGCCAGCAGTTTACCACCAGACGGGTCAGAGCAGTACTTC. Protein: CASSLPPDGSEQYF.

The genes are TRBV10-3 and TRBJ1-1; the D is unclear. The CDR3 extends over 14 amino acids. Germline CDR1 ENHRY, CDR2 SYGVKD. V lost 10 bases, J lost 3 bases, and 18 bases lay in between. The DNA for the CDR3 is TGTGCCACTCGCTACCCACACAGAGACACTGAAGCTTTCTTT. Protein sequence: CATRYPHRDTEAFF.

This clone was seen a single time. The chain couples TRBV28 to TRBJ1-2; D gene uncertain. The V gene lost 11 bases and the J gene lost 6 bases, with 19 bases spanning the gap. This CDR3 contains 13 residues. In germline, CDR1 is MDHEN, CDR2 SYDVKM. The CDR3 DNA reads TGTGCCGGAGGGTTGTTGGGTGCTGATGGCTACACCTTC. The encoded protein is CAGGLLGADGYTF.

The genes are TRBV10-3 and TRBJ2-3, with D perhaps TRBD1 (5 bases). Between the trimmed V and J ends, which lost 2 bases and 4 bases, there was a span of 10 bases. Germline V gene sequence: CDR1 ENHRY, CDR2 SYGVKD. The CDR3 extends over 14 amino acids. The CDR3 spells CAISEDSPPDTQYF. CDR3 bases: TGTGCCATCAGTGAGGACAGTCCACCAGATACGCAGTATTTT.

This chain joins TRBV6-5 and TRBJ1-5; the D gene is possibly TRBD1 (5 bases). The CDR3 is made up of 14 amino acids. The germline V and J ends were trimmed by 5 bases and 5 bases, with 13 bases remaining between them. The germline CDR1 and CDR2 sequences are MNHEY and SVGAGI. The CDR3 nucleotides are TGTGCCAGCAGTCCCCGGGACTGGGATCAGCCCCAGCATTTT. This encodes CASSPRDWDQPQHF.

The CDR3 reads CASSYIAGMAFF. The DNA for the CDR3 is TGTGCCAGCAGTTACATAGCAGGGATGGCTTTCTTT. The rearrangement uses TRBV6-2 or TRBV6-3 and TRBJ1-1; D might be TRBD1 (5 bases). The CDR3 runs 12 residues. Germline V CDR1 and CDR2: MNHEY, SVGEGT. The germline V and J ends were trimmed by 2 bases and 11 bases, with 12 bases remaining between them.

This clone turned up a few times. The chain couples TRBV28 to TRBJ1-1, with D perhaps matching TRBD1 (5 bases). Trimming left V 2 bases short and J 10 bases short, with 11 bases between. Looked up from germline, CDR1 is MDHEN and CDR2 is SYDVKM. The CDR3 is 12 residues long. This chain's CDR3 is CASSLRGGVAFF. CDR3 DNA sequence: TGTGCCAGCAGTTTAAGGGGAGGGGTAGCTTTCTTT. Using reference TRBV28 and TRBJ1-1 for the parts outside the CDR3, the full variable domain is DVKVTQSSRYLVKRTGEKVFLECVQDMDHENMFWYRQDPGLGLRLIYFSYDVKMKEKGDIPEGYSVSREKKERFSLILESASTNQTSMYLCASSLRGGVAFFGQGTRLTVV.